This is a list of T cell receptor beta chains from one sample in a study of human T cells and chemical hapten exposure. TCRdb passed the RACE reads through MiXCR, listing each CDR3 protein once. The sample includes about 30,000 distinct CDR3 sequences, 10% seen only once; the top ten take 27%. Sequences were derived from whole blood, sampled in connection with sensitization to the hapten diphenylcyclopropenone (DPC). These receptors all stem from a man in his fifties with alopecia areata. Some clones in this sample may be carry-over from other donors' samples. The CDR3 runs from the conserved cysteine through the conserved F or W. The D gene is left open where the match is weak. Clone size is not always given. Where it is, it says once, few, many or a class for expanded clones.

TRBV7-2,TRBJ1-5,many,TRBD1,CASSETGGGQPQHF,TGTGCCAGCAGCGAGACAGGGGGAGGGCAGCCCCAGCATTTT
TRBV5-8,TRBJ2-6,few,.,CASSLQGYGANVLTF,TGTGCCAGCAGCTTACAGGGTTATGGGGCCAACGTCCTGACTTTC
TRBV29-1,TRBJ2-5,.,.,CSVEMAFQETQYF,TGCAGCGTTGAAATGGCCTTCCAAGAGACCCAGTACTTC
TRBV11-1,TRBJ2-1,many,.,CASSLQGGPKRNEQFF,TGTGCCAGCAGCTTGCAAGGAGGGCCCAAGAGGAATGAGCAGTTCTTC
TRBV11-3,TRBJ2-2,few,.,CASSPYPTGELFF,TGTGCCAGCAGCCCGTACCCCACCGGGGAGCTGTTTTTT
TRBV7-9,TRBJ2-3,many,TRBD2,CATSREGLAGVTDTQYF,TGTGCCACCAGTCGTGAGGGACTAGCGGGAGTCACAGATACGCAGTATTTT
TRBV27,TRBJ1-5,many,.,CASRVAGSNQPQHF,TGTGCCAGCCGAGTTGCAGGGAGCAATCAGCCCCAGCATTTT
TRBV7-6,TRBJ2-1,many,.,CASSQGRSGTRVSEQFF,TGTGCCAGCAGCCAAGGACGGTCCGGGACGAGAGTCAGTGAGCAGTTCTTC
TRBV6-1,TRBJ2-1,.,TRBD2,CASSGSGRADEQFF,TGTGCCAGCAGTGGTAGCGGGAGGGCCGATGAGCAGTTCTTC
TRBV29-1,TRBJ2-5,many,.,CSVGGHGDKQETQYF,TGCAGCGTTGGCGGTCATGGGGACAAACAAGAGACCCAGTACTTC
TRBV3-1,TRBJ2-1,.,.,CASSLASSSYNEQFF,TGTGCCAGCAGCCTGGCCTCAAGCTCCTACAATGAGCAGTTCTTC
TRBV12-3/TRBV12-4,TRBJ2-3,.,.,CASSQFQGTDTQYF,TGTGCCAGCAGTCAATTCCAGGGGACAGATACGCAGTATTTT
TRBV6-6,TRBJ2-1,many,.,CAAREYNEQFF,TGTGCCGCACGTGAGTACAATGAGCAGTTCTTC
TRBV4-1,TRBJ2-1,many,.,CASTQEWGSYNEQFF,TGCGCCAGCACCCAAGAATGGGGGTCCTACAATGAGCAGTTCTTC
TRBV3-1,TRBJ2-1,.,.,CASSQFPRGDEQFF,TGTGCCAGCAGCCAATTCCCGCGGGGAGATGAGCAGTTCTTC
TRBV6-4,TRBJ2-1,many,TRBD2,CARGTSGYNEQFF,TGTGCCAGAGGGACTAGCGGTTACAATGAGCAGTTCTTC
TRBV12-3/TRBV12-4,TRBJ2-1,few,TRBD2,CASSRSTSFREQFF,TGTGCCAGCAGTCGATCGACTAGCTTCCGTGAGCAGTTCTTC
TRBV5-1,TRBJ2-1,.,TRBD2,CASSLGAGRASHEQFF,TGCGCCAGCAGCTTGGGGGCCGGGAGGGCCTCCCATGAGCAGTTCTTC
TRBV7-9,TRBJ1-6,few,.,CASSSSRTALHF,TGTGCCAGCAGCTCGTCCAGAACGGCCCTCCACTTT
TRBV5-1,TRBJ1-1,many,.,CASSLAGMNTEAFF,TGCGCCAGCAGCTTGGCCGGAATGAACACTGAAGCTTTCTTT
TRBV20-1,TRBJ1-3,many,.,CSANLAESGNTIYF,TGCAGTGCAAACCTGGCAGAATCTGGAAACACCATATATTTT
TRBV27,TRBJ1-1,few,.,CASSLRGSTEAFF,TGTGCCAGCAGTTTGCGGGGTAGCACTGAAGCTTTCTTT
TRBV7-2,TRBJ2-2,many,.,CASSWRGENTGELFF,TGTGCCAGCAGCTGGAGGGGGGAGAACACCGGGGAGCTGTTTTTT
TRBV9,TRBJ2-7,few,.,CASSVARWSEDEQYF,TGTGCCAGCAGCGTAGCCCGGTGGAGCGAAGACGAGCAGTACTTC
TRBV20-1,TRBJ2-3,many,.,CSARDTGEVRTDTQYF,TGCAGTGCTAGAGATACGGGGGAGGTTCGAACAGATACGCAGTATTTT
TRBV29-1,TRBJ2-5,once,TRBD2,CSVNPLAGGQETQYF,TGCAGCGTTAACCCCCTTGCGGGGGGCCAAGAGACCCAGTACTTC
TRBV28,TRBJ1-2,.,TRBD1,CASSRGQANYGYTF,TGTGCCAGCAGTCGTGGACAGGCTAACTATGGCTACACCTTC
TRBV29-1,TRBJ2-3,many,.,CSVGRITSTDTQYF,TGCAGCGTTGGGAGGATCACTAGCACAGATACGCAGTATTTT
TRBV27,TRBJ1-2,many,.,CASSAGQQVYGYTF,TGTGCCAGCAGTGCCGGACAGCAGGTCTATGGCTACACCTTC
TRBV7-6,TRBJ2-5,many,.,CASSFIGEEETQYF,TGTGCCAGCAGCTTTATAGGGGAGGAAGAGACCCAGTACTTC
TRBV7-2,TRBJ2-3,few,.,CASSLGRQAISTDTQYF,TGTGCCAGCAGCTTAGGCCGACAGGCCATTAGCACAGATACGCAGTATTTT
TRBV28,TRBJ2-1,.,.,CASSLARSSYNEQFF,TGTGCCAGCAGTTTGGCCAGGAGCTCCTACAATGAGCAGTTCTTC
TRBV7-8,TRBJ2-5,few,.,CASSHRRVQETQYF,TGTGCCAGCAGCCACCGACGGGTCCAAGAGACCCAGTACTTC
TRBV18,TRBJ2-1,.,TRBD1,CASSPAGGYNEQFF,TGTGCCAGCTCACCAGCAGGGGGTTACAATGAGCAGTTCTTC
TRBV28,TRBJ2-2,.,TRBD2,CASSPIAGQGELFF,TGTGCCAGCAGTCCTATAGCGGGACAAGGGGAGCTGTTTTTT
TRBV20-1,TRBJ2-7,many,.,CSARPGAYEQYF,TGCAGTGCTAGACCCGGAGCGTACGAGCAGTACTTC
TRBV21-1,TRBJ2-1,many,.,CASSKARTSGYNEQFF,TGTGCCAGCAGCAAAGCGCGGACTAGCGGGTACAATGAGCAGTTCTTC
TRBV4-2,TRBJ2-2,.,.,CASSQELVWSAGELFF,TGTGCCAGCAGCCAAGAATTAGTTTGGTCGGCCGGGGAGCTGTTTTTT
TRBV10-3,TRBJ2-1,.,TRBD2,CATRFAREYSNEQFF,TGTGCCACCCGTTTTGCGCGGGAGTATAGCAATGAGCAGTTCTTC